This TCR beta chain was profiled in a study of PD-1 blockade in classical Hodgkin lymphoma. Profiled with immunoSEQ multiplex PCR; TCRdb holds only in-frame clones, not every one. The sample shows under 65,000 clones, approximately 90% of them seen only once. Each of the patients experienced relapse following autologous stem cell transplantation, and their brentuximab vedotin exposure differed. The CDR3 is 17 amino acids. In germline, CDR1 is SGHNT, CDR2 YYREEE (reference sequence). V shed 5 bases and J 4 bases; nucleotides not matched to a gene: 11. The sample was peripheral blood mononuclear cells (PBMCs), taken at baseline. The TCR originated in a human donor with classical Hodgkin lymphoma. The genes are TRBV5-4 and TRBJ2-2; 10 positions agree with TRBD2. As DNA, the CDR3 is TGTGCCAGCAGTAAGAGAGCGGGGGGGCTTGTCACCGGGGAGCTGTTTTTT. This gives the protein CASSKRAGGLVTGELFF.